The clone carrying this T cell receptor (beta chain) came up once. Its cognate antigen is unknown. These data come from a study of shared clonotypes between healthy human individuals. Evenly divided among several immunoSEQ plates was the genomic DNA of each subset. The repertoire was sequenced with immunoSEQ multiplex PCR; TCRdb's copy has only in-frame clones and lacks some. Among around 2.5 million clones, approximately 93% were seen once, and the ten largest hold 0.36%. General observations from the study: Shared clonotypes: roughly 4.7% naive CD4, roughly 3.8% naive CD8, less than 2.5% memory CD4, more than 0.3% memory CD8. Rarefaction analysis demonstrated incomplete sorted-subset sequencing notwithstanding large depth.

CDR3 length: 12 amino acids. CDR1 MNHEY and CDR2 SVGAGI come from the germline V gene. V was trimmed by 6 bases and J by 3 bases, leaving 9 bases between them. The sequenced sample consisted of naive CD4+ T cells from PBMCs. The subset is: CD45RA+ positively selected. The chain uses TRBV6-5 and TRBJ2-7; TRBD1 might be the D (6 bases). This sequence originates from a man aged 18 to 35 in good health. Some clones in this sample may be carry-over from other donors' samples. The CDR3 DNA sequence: TGTGCCAGCAGGGGGGACATCTACGAGCAGTACTTC. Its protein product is CASRGDIYEQYF.